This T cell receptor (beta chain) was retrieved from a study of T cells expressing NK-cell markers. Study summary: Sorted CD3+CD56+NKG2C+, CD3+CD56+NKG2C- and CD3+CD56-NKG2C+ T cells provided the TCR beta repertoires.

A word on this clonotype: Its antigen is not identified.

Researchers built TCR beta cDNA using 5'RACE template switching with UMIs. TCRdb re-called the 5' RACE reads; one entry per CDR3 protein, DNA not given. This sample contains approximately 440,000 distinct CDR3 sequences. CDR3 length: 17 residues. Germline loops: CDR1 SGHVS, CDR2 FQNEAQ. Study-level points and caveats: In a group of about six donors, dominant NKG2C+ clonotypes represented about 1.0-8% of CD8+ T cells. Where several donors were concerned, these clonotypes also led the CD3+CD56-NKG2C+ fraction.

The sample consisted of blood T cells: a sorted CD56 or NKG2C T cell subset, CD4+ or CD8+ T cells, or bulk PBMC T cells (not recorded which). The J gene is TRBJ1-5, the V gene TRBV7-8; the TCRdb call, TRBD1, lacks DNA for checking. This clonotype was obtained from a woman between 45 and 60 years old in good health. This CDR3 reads CASSLGWGGTLGQPQHF.